These T cell receptor beta chains were read from a single sample in a study of graft-versus-host responses after intestinal transplantation. The antigens of these receptors remain unknown. The assay was immunoSEQ multiplex PCR, and TCRdb's table has in-frame clones only and misses some. The top ten hold 0.4% to 0.65% of the sample, which has over 85,000 clones, roughly 93% seen once. Sequencing was performed on unstimulated CD8+ T cells sorted from spleen or lymph node cells, taken before intestinal transplant. These receptors came from a human donor who received an intestinal transplant. Each CDR3 is given with its conserved first and last residue. The D gene is left open where the match is weak. Only some rows state a clone size, as once, few, many or a class for expanded clones.

CDR3,DNA,V,D,size,J
CASRTTSGSSYNEQFF,TGTGCCAGCAGAACGACTAGCGGGAGCTCCTACAATGAGCAGTTCTTC,TRBV7-8,TRBD2,.,TRBJ2-1
CASSYNLEGGYTF,TGCGCCAGCAGCTACAACCTAGAAGGAGGCTACACCTTC,TRBV5-1,.,.,TRBJ1-2
CASSWTGTDDYEQYF,TGTGCCAGCAGCTGGACCGGGACAGATGACTACGAGCAGTACTTC,TRBV5-6,TRBD1,.,TRBJ2-7
CASSPFTGGWVYEQYF,TGTGCCAGCAGCCCTTTTACAGGGGGTTGGGTCTACGAGCAGTACTTC,TRBV7-9,TRBD1,.,TRBJ2-7
CASSPSGRPYEQYF,TGTGCCAGCAGTCCTAGCGGGCGACCCTACGAGCAGTACTTC,TRBV11-2,TRBD2,once,TRBJ2-7
CASSLWGEILNTEAFF,TGCGCCAGCAGCTTGTGGGGGGAAATATTGAACACTGAAGCTTTCTTT,TRBV5-1,.,.,TRBJ1-1
CSGAQVSGSFYNEQFF,TGCAGCGGGGCCCAGGTCAGCGGGAGTTTCTACAATGAGCAGTTCTTC,TRBV29-1,TRBD2,.,TRBJ2-1
CASSLLVGRERYNEQFF,TGTGCCAGCAGTTTATTGGTCGGGCGGGAGAGGTACAATGAGCAGTTCTTC,TRBV28,TRBD2,.,TRBJ2-1
CASSGGGQGWETQYF,TGTGCCAGCAGTGGAGGAGGACAGGGGTGGGAGACCCAGTACTTC,TRBV6-1,TRBD1,.,TRBJ2-5
CASSLPRGHQNTEAFF,TGTGCCAGCAGCTTACCCCGCGGACACCAGAACACTGAAGCTTTCTTT,TRBV7-9,.,.,TRBJ1-1
CASSTRGLEGYEQYF,TGTGCCAGCAGCACCCGAGGTCTAGAAGGCTACGAGCAGTACTTC,TRBV11-2,.,.,TRBJ2-7
CASSPNGLAGSHEQYF,TGCGCCAGCAGCCCGAACGGACTAGCGGGAAGCCACGAGCAGTACTTC,TRBV5-1,TRBD2,.,TRBJ2-7
CASSLGAETQYF,TGTGCCAGCAGCTTGGGTGCAGAGACCCAGTACTTC,TRBV5-4,.,.,TRBJ2-5